A selection of T cell receptor beta chains follows, all from one sample in a study of T cell changes during pregnancy in multiple sclerosis. Libraries were prepared by immunoSEQ multiplex PCR; TCRdb keeps only in-frame clonotypes and omits some of them. The sample contains more than 90,000 clones, about 91% of which appear only once. The sequences come from peripheral blood, collected in the second trimester of pregnancy. These receptors were taken from a female donor with multiple sclerosis, enrolled in a pregnancy study. The CDR3 runs from the conserved cysteine through the conserved F or W.

cdr3_length j_call v_call cdr3_aa
16 TRBJ1-3 TRBV7-2 CASSPGEGYRGNTIYF
16 TRBJ1-2 TRBV19 CASSILGTGGSYGYTF
15 TRBJ2-7 TRBV5-5 CASSPWGVSTYEQYF
13 TRBJ2-7 TRBV2 CASSRTLSYEQYF
14 TRBJ1-2 TRBV15 CATSPNRVEYGYTF
14 TRBJ2-1 TRBV10-3 CAIRLATHYNEQFF
14 TRBJ2-5 TRBV7-9 CASSLEAGAETQYF
16 TRBJ2-3 TRBV14 CASSPGLAGGSDTQYF
15 TRBJ2-5 TRBV27 CASSSALVQRETQYF
16 TRBJ2-3 TRBV29-1 CSVPGQVNWYTDTQYF